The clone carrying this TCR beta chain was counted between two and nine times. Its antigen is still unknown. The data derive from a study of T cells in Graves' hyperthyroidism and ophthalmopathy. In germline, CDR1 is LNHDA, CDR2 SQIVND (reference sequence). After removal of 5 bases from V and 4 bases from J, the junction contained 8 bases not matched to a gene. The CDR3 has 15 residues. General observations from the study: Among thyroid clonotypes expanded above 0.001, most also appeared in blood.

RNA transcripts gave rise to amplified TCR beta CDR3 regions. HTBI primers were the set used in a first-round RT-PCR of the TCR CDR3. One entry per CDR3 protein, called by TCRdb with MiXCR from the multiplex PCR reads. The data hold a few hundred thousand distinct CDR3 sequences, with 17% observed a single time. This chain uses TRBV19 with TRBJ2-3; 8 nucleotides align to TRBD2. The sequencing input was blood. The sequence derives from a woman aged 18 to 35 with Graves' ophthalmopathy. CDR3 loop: CASSSSSGRADTQYF. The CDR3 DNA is TGTGCCAGTAGTTCCTCGAGCGGGAGAGCAGATACGCAGTATTTT.